The 14 T cell receptor beta chains below come from one sample, sequenced in a study of blood T cell repertoires in COVID-19 (dated by TCRdb to the early 2020s). To prepare the library, the immunoSEQ multiplex PCR assay was applied. TCRdb stores this immuneACCESS table with in-frame sequences only. Part of the clones is absent; in the studies checked, under half of the shortfall reflects unresolved V genes, and no reason is known for the rest. Across this sample there are 70,000 to 95,000 clones, with approximately 90% seen only once. In total, the top ten clones hold just over 2.5% of the sample. Source material: peripheral blood. All receptors come from a middle-aged man with COVID-19, enrolled during active disease.

The V call is TRBV28, the J call TRBJ1-2, with 8 bases matching TRBD1. This CDR3 spans 14 amino acids. The junction had 7 bases not matched to a gene; V was cut back by 6 bases and J by 4 bases. Germline V gives CDR1 MDHEN, CDR2 SYDVKM. Here the CDR3 reads CASRGQGSAYGYTF. CDR3 nucleotide sequence: TGTGCCAGCAGAGGACAGGGATCAGCCTATGGCTACACCTTC.

The chain is built from TRBV7-2 and TRBJ2-3; no definite D call. The V end lost 5 bases, the J end lost 0 bases, and 9 bases lay between the germline ends. Germline CDR1 reads SGHTA; CDR2 reads FQGNSA. This CDR3 contains 14 residues. The CDR3 nucleotides are TGTGCCAGCAGCGAACAGAGAAGCACAGATACGCAGTATTTT. The encoded protein is CASSEQRSTDTQYF.

This clone showed up just once. J is TRBJ2-1 and V is TRBV6-5, with 14 bases identical to TRBD2. Losses at the gene ends were 7 bases for V and 8 bases for J; bases not matched to a gene: 7. In germline, CDR1 is MNHEY, CDR2 SVGAGI. The CDR3 is 15 residues long. The CDR3 DNA reads TGTGCCAGCAAATGGGGACTAGCGGGAGTTCATGAGCAGTTCTTC. Translated: CASKWGLAGVHEQFF.

V gene TRBV19 combines with J gene TRBJ2-1, with 12 bases lining up with TRBD2. V lost 6 bases and J lost 10; bases outside the gene matches: 7. The CDR3 is made up of 14 amino acids. Germline CDR1 LNHDA, CDR2 SQIVND (reference sequence). The CDR3, as DNA: TGTGCCAGTAGATCTAGCGGGAGGGCGGGCGAGCAGTTCTTC. Residues: CASRSSGRAGEQFF.

The chain combines TRBV27 with TRBJ2-1, with TRBD2 matching 9 bases. CDR1 and CDR2 from the germline V gene are MNHEY and SMNVEV (reference sequence). The CDR3 is 16 residues long. V lost 5 bases and J lost 7; bases outside the gene matches: 12. Here the CDR3 reads CASSGRGSGSWNEQFF. For the CDR3, the DNA is TGTGCCAGCAGTGGCCGAGGTAGCGGGAGTTGGAATGAGCAGTTCTTC.

The V gene is TRBV11-2, the J gene TRBJ2-7; TRBD1 is a possible D gene (5 bases). Per the germline V gene, CDR1 is SGHAT and CDR2 is FQNNGV. V dropped 3 bases and J dropped 1 base, with 7 bases sitting between them. There are 13 residues in the CDR3. CDR3 region: CASSFQGSYEQYV. CDR3 nucleotide sequence: TGTGCCAGCAGCTTCCAGGGTTCCTACGAGCAGTACGTC.

V gene TRBV30 combines with J gene TRBJ2-1, with D possibly matching TRBD2 (6 bases). Germline loops: CDR1 GTSNPN, CDR2 SVGIG (reference sequence). V lost 8 bases, J lost 12 bases, and 20 bases lay in between. CDR3 length: 12 residues. The CDR3 DNA reads TGTGCCGAATCACGGCGGGAATCAGCGCAGTTCTTC. It encodes CAESRRESAQFF.

V is TRBV7-2 and J is TRBJ2-5; 11 bases align to TRBD2. Germline V gene data show CDR1 as SGHTA and CDR2 as FQGNSA. The CDR3 runs to 16 residues. J lost 2 bases, V lost 3 bases, and 5 bases had no gene match. The CDR3 sequence: CASSLVLAGGQETQYF. The DNA for the CDR3 is TGTGCCAGCAGCTTGGTTCTAGCGGGAGGACAAGAGACCCAGTACTTC.

The chain employs TRBV19 and TRBJ2-3; perhaps TRBD2 as D (6 bases). V was clipped by 1 base and J by 0 bases, with 8 bases between them. The germline V gene encodes CDR1 LNHDA and CDR2 SQIVND (reference sequence). The CDR3 is 15 residues long. CDR3 coding DNA: TGTGCCAGTAGTATAGCAAGCGGGAGCACAGATACGCAGTATTTT. It specifies CASSIASGSTDTQYF.

J is TRBJ2-1 and V is TRBV7-2, with D perhaps matching TRBD1 (6 bases). The CDR3 length is 14 residues. The V gene's germline CDR1 is SGHTA and CDR2 FQGNSA. V was cut by 1 base and J by 6 bases, with 10 bases left in between. CDR3 residues: CASSLVRGSNEQFF. Written as DNA, the CDR3 is TGTGCCAGCAGCTTAGTAAGGGGGTCCAATGAGCAGTTCTTC.

The chain links TRBV27 to TRBJ2-2; maybe TRBD2 (6 bases). This CDR3 comprises 13 residues. V was shortened by 5 bases and J by 7 bases, with 11 bases between the two germline ends. Germline V gene lookup returns CDR1 MNHEY and CDR2 SMNVEV (reference sequence). The DNA for the CDR3 is TGTGCCAGCAGTCCGGAGGGGCACGGGGAGCTGTTTTTT. It yields the protein CASSPEGHGELFF.

The V gene is TRBV5-8, the J gene TRBJ2-3; 12 nucleotides align to TRBD2. Germline V gene sequence: CDR1 SGHTS, CDR2 YDEGEE. There are 16 residues in the CDR3. With V trimmed by 0 bases and J by 1 base, 0 bases remained unmatched. The CDR3 here is CASSLGTSGGTDTQYF. The DNA of the CDR3 is TGTGCCAGCAGCTTGGGGACTAGCGGGGGCACAGATACGCAGTATTTT.

The chain combines TRBV21-1 with TRBJ2-1; the D call of TRBD1 is as the table states it, not checked on the DNA. TRBV21-1 is noted as a pseudogene. There are 15 residues in the CDR3. The CDR3 DNA sequence: TGTGCCAGCAGCAAAGGGGACAGGGGTACGAATGAGCAGTTCTTC. Translation gives CASSKGDRGTNEQFF.

V usage is TRBV6-5 and J usage is TRBJ2-1, with TRBD1 matching over 9 bases. Trimming cost V 7 bases and J 10 bases; bases outside gene matches: 11. The CDR3 has 14 residues. Looked up from germline, CDR1 is MNHEY and CDR2 is SVGAGI. The CDR3, as DNA: TGTGCCAGCATGAGGGACAGGGATAATCGGGAGCAGTTCTTC. This translates into CASMRDRDNREQFF.